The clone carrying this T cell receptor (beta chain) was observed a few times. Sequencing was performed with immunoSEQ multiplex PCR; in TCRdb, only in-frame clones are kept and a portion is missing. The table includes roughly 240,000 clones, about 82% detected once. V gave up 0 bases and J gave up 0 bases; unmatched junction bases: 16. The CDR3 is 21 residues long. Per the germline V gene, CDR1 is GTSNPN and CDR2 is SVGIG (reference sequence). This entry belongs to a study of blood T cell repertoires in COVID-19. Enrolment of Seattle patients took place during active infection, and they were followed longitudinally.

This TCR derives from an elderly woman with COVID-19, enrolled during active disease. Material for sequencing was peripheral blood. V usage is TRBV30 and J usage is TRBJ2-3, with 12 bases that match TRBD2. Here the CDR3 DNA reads TGTGCCTGGAGTGTACCCCCCGGACTAGCGGGGACCCTAACTAGCACAGATACGCAGTATTTT. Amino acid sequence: CAWSVPPGLAGTLTSTDTQYF.